This TCR beta chain was recorded in a study of identical twins. TCRdb fed the 5' RACE reads into MiXCR, producing one record per CDR3 protein. The sample has about 660,000 distinct CDR3 sequences; around 8.6% are singletons. This CDR3 contains 16 residues. Germline V gene lookup returns CDR1 SGHVS and CDR2 FQNEAQ. Trimming cost V 6 bases and J 3 bases; bases outside gene matches: 13. Overall study findings and caveats: For out-of-frame beta sequences, excess twin sharing was weaker. It was cross-sectional statistical analysis, not following the same donors, that the conclusions relied on. Carriage of fewer insertions was seen in abundant cord blood beta clonotypes, whereas memory repertoires showed none. Out-of-frame alpha sequences common to twins were enriched for low generation probability.

This clonotype was observed a handful of times. Antigen: not known. These data were likewise used in another study, on yellow fever vaccine responses in identical twins.

The TCR originated in a woman aged 18-35 years in good health. This chain uses TRBV7-8 with TRBJ1-1; 7 nucleotides align to TRBD1. The specimen was PBMCs. The CDR3 bases are TGTGCCAGCAGTGGTTTGGGCAGGGGGGGAGACACTGAAGCTTTCTTT. This translates into CASSGLGRGGDTEAFF.